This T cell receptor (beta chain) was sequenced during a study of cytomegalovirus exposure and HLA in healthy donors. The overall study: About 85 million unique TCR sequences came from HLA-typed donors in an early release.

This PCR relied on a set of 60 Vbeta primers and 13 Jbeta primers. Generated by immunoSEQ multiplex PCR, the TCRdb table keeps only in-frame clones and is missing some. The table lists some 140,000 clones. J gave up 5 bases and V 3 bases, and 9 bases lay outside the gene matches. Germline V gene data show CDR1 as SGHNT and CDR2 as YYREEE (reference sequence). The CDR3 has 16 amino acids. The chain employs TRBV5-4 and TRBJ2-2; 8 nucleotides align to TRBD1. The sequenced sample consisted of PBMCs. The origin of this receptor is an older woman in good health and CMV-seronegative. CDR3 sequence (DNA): TGTGCCAGCAGCTCCCACCAGGGGGCGCAAACCGGGGAGCTGTTTTTT. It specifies CASSSHQGAQTGELFF.